These T cell receptor beta chains were read from a single sample in a study. TCRdb passed the RT-PCR reads through MiXCR, listing each CDR3 protein once. The table lists about 680,000 distinct CDR3 sequences, 12% to 15% of them singletons. Sequences were obtained from memory CD4+ T cells from blood. These receptors all come from a female donor in good health, serving as a healthy control. CDR3s include the opening cysteine and the closing phenylalanine or tryptophan. Fields, in order: clone size, D gene, J gene, V gene, CDR3 DNA, CDR3 protein. D genes are given only for firm matches. Clone sizes are given selectively: once, few, many, or a class where the clone is expanded.

abundance: many; d_gene: TRBD1; j_gene: TRBJ1-1; v_gene: TRBV28; CDR3nt: TGTGCCAGCAGTTCCGGACAGGTGAACACTGAAGCTTTCTTT; CDR3aa: CASSSGQVNTEAFF
abundance: -; d_gene: TRBD2; j_gene: TRBJ2-7; v_gene: TRBV3-1; CDR3nt: TGTGCCAGCAGCCCTAGCGGGAGGACCCACGAGCAGTACTTC; CDR3aa: CASSPSGRTHEQYF
abundance: many; d_gene: -; j_gene: TRBJ1-1; v_gene: TRBV7-2; CDR3nt: TGTGCCATCGACAGCAACACTGAAGCTTTCTTT; CDR3aa: CAIDSNTEAFF
abundance: few; d_gene: -; j_gene: TRBJ1-4; v_gene: TRBV12-3/TRBV12-4; CDR3nt: TGTGCCAGCAGAGCTACAGGGGAAAAACTGTTTTTT; CDR3aa: CASRATGEKLFF
abundance: -; d_gene: TRBD2; j_gene: TRBJ2-1; v_gene: TRBV4-2; CDR3nt: TGTGCCAGCAGCCAAGATCTTTCGGTCTGGCCTAGCGGGAGCGGTGAGCAGTTCTTC; CDR3aa: CASSQDLSVWPSGSGEQFF
abundance: -; d_gene: TRBD1; j_gene: TRBJ2-1; v_gene: TRBV20-1; CDR3nt: TGCAGTGCTAGGGGGGACAGTAATTTCTACAATGAGCAGTTCTTC; CDR3aa: CSARGDSNFYNEQFF
abundance: many; d_gene: -; j_gene: TRBJ1-1; v_gene: TRBV7-6; CDR3nt: TGTGCCAGCAGCTTAGTTACCGGGGCCACTGAAGCTTTCTTT; CDR3aa: CASSLVTGATEAFF
abundance: few; d_gene: -; j_gene: TRBJ2-2; v_gene: TRBV6-6; CDR3nt: TGTGCCAGCAGTAACCCTGGCCGGGAAACCGGGGAGCTGTTTTTT; CDR3aa: CASSNPGRETGELFF
abundance: many; d_gene: TRBD1; j_gene: TRBJ2-5; v_gene: TRBV6-5; CDR3nt: TGTGCCAGCAGTCACGACAGGGGTAGTTTGGAGACCCAGTACTTC; CDR3aa: CASSHDRGSLETQYF
abundance: many; d_gene: TRBD2; j_gene: TRBJ2-3; v_gene: TRBV20-1; CDR3nt: TGCAGTGCTACCCTAGCGGGAGGGCCGGGAGATACGCAGTATTTT; CDR3aa: CSATLAGGPGDTQYF
abundance: -; d_gene: TRBD2; j_gene: TRBJ2-3; v_gene: TRBV18; CDR3nt: TGTGCCAGCTCACCACCAGCCTTCGGCGGGAGTTTTGCAGATACGCAGTATTTT; CDR3aa: CASSPPAFGGSFADTQYF
abundance: many; d_gene: TRBD1; j_gene: TRBJ1-1; v_gene: TRBV6-2/TRBV6-3; CDR3nt: TGTGCCAGCAGTTACTCCCGCAGGGGGCTACACACTGAAGCTTTCTTT; CDR3aa: CASSYSRRGLHTEAFF
abundance: few; d_gene: -; j_gene: TRBJ2-2; v_gene: TRBV11-2; CDR3nt: TGTGCCAGCAGCTTTAAAGCGGCGAACACCGGGGAGCTGTTTTTT; CDR3aa: CASSFKAANTGELFF
abundance: few; d_gene: TRBD1; j_gene: TRBJ2-3; v_gene: TRBV7-3; CDR3nt: TGTGCCAGCAGCCGCAGGGGGTTATCCACAGATACGCAGTATTTT; CDR3aa: CASSRRGLSTDTQYF
abundance: -; d_gene: -; j_gene: TRBJ2-1; v_gene: TRBV7-9; CDR3nt: TGTGCCAGCAGCTCCATAAGCAATGAGCAGTTCTTC; CDR3aa: CASSSISNEQFF
abundance: few; d_gene: -; j_gene: TRBJ2-7; v_gene: TRBV6-2/TRBV6-3; CDR3nt: TGTGCCAGCAGTTACGGGCCTAGCAAGTACTTC; CDR3aa: CASSYGPSKYF
abundance: -; d_gene: -; j_gene: TRBJ1-1; v_gene: TRBV28; CDR3nt: TGTGCCAGCAGTTTGATAGGCGCGGGCAGGGGTGGAGCTTTCTTT; CDR3aa: CASSLIGAGRGGAFF
abundance: few; d_gene: TRBD1; j_gene: TRBJ1-2; v_gene: TRBV20-1; CDR3nt: TGCAGTGCTAGAAGTGGGACAGGTGGCTACACCTTC; CDR3aa: CSARSGTGGYTF
abundance: -; d_gene: -; j_gene: TRBJ2-2; v_gene: TRBV30; CDR3nt: TGTGCCTGGAACCGAGGGCGAACCGGGGAGCTGTTTTTT; CDR3aa: CAWNRGRTGELFF
abundance: -; d_gene: -; j_gene: TRBJ1-3; v_gene: TRBV6-5; CDR3nt: TGTGCCAGCAGTGTGACAGGAGGAAACACCATATATTTT; CDR3aa: CASSVTGGNTIYF
abundance: few; d_gene: -; j_gene: TRBJ2-7; v_gene: TRBV11-2; CDR3nt: TGTGCCAGCAGCCGCAGTGAGGTCGAGCAGTACTTC; CDR3aa: CASSRSEVEQYF
abundance: -; d_gene: -; j_gene: TRBJ1-1; v_gene: TRBV11-1; CDR3nt: TGTGCCAGCAGCTTAGGGTCTCGACAGGTGAACACTGAAGCTTTCTTT; CDR3aa: CASSLGSRQVNTEAFF
abundance: -; d_gene: TRBD1; j_gene: TRBJ2-1; v_gene: TRBV12-3/TRBV12-4; CDR3nt: TGTGCCAGCAGTTTTTTAGGACAGGGGGCGCGGAATGAGCAGTTCTTC; CDR3aa: CASSFLGQGARNEQFF
abundance: many; d_gene: -; j_gene: TRBJ2-7; v_gene: TRBV5-1; CDR3nt: TGCGCCAGCAGCTTCACGGACAGTATAGAGCAGTACTTC; CDR3aa: CASSFTDSIEQYF
abundance: -; d_gene: TRBD2; j_gene: TRBJ2-1; v_gene: TRBV29-1; CDR3nt: TGCAGCGTGGTCTGGGCTAGCGGGAGGGCCAATAATGAGCAGTTCTTC; CDR3aa: CSVVWASGRANNEQFF
abundance: few; d_gene: -; j_gene: TRBJ2-7; v_gene: TRBV6-6; CDR3nt: TGTGCCAGCAGTTCTGGGGGTCACTACGAGCAGTACTTC; CDR3aa: CASSSGGHYEQYF
abundance: -; d_gene: TRBD1; j_gene: TRBJ2-1; v_gene: TRBV19; CDR3nt: TGTGCCAGTAGTATAGTCGGACAGGGTGGCAATGAGCAGTTCTTC; CDR3aa: CASSIVGQGGNEQFF
abundance: -; d_gene: -; j_gene: TRBJ2-3; v_gene: TRBV20-1; CDR3nt: TGCAGTGCTAGAGATCTCATGCGGACTTCGGATACGCAGTATTTT; CDR3aa: CSARDLMRTSDTQYF
abundance: many; d_gene: -; j_gene: TRBJ2-5; v_gene: TRBV12-3/TRBV12-4; CDR3nt: TGTGCCAGCAGTGGGACGTTCCAAGAGACCCAGTACTTC; CDR3aa: CASSGTFQETQYF
abundance: -; d_gene: TRBD2; j_gene: TRBJ2-1; v_gene: TRBV20-1; CDR3nt: TGCAGTGCTAGACCACCTAGCGGGATCAATGAGCAGTTCTTC; CDR3aa: CSARPPSGINEQFF
abundance: -; d_gene: -; j_gene: TRBJ1-4; v_gene: TRBV12-3/TRBV12-4; CDR3nt: TGTGCCAGCAGGGAAACAGGGACCGGGGAGGAAAAACTGTTTTTT; CDR3aa: CASRETGTGEEKLFF
abundance: -; d_gene: TRBD2; j_gene: TRBJ2-1; v_gene: TRBV12-5; CDR3nt: TGTGCTAGTGGGGTGGGAGGGCAGAACAATGAGCAGTTCTTC; CDR3aa: CASGVGGQNNEQFF
abundance: -; d_gene: TRBD1; j_gene: TRBJ1-5; v_gene: TRBV7-9; CDR3nt: TGTGCCAGCAGCCCGGACAGGGTTGGCTCTCAGCCCCAGCATTTT; CDR3aa: CASSPDRVGSQPQHF
abundance: many; d_gene: -; j_gene: TRBJ2-3; v_gene: TRBV9; CDR3nt: TGTGCCAGCAGCGCAGGACCGGGACTTAGCACAGATACGCAGTATTTT; CDR3aa: CASSAGPGLSTDTQYF
abundance: -; d_gene: TRBD1; j_gene: TRBJ1-2; v_gene: TRBV5-6; CDR3nt: TGTGCCAGCAGCATTCTAGGGACAGGGGGCTACACCTTC; CDR3aa: CASSILGTGGYTF
abundance: -; d_gene: -; j_gene: TRBJ1-3; v_gene: TRBV6-5; CDR3nt: TGTGCCAGCAGCCCGATAGGTGCCAGGGAGAACACCATATATTTT; CDR3aa: CASSPIGARENTIYF